This passage covers 9 T cell receptor beta chains from one sample sequenced in a study of OX40 agonist ivuxolimab in advanced cancers. Only in-frame clones appear in the TCRdb table, and some are missing; sequencing was by immunoSEQ multiplex PCR. The sample lists around 67,000 clones; about 85% were seen once. The material sequenced was CD4+ or CD8+ T cells sorted from blood, taken in a trial of the OX40 agonist ivuxolimab. All receptors derive from an adult with an advanced solid tumor such as melanoma, head and neck, liver or kidney cancer.

This rearrangement joins TRBV7-2 to TRBJ2-3; D may be TRBD1 (6 bases). Deletions cut 5 bases from V and 8 bases from J, with 14 bases between. The CDR3 is made up of 13 amino acids. Germline V gene sequence: CDR1 SGHTA, CDR2 FQGNSA. CDR3 sequence reads: CASSQTGVATQYF. CDR3 nucleotides: TGTGCCAGCAGCCAGACAGGCGTCGCTACGCAGTATTTT.

This chain joins TRBV9 and TRBJ2-1; 9 bases match TRBD2. CDR1 is SGDLS and CDR2 is YYNGEE in the germline V gene. V gave up 0 bases and J gave up 6 bases; unmatched junction bases: 7. The CDR3 covers 16 residues. The CDR3 nucleotides are TGTGCCAGCAGCGTAGAGGGAGCGGGAGGTTTCAATGAGCAGTTCTTC. Translating it yields CASSVEGAGGFNEQFF.

This sequence joins TRBV7-2 and TRBJ2-5; TRBD2 might be the D (5 bases). Trimming cost V 5 bases and J 5 bases, with 12 bases left between them. Germline loops: CDR1 SGHTA, CDR2 FQGNSA. The CDR3 spans 13 residues. DNA for the CDR3: TGTGCCAGCAGCCCCACTAGGAAGGAGACCCAGTACTTC. Translation: CASSPTRKETQYF.

The genes are TRBV27 and TRBJ1-6, with D possibly TRBD1 on 5 matching bases. The CDR3 loop spans 16 amino acids. V lost 3 bases, J lost 9 bases, and 18 bases lay in between. Germline values: CDR1 MNHEY, CDR2 SMNVEV (reference sequence). Here the CDR3 reads CASSFDWQGSGSPLHF. The CDR3 nucleotides read TGTGCCAGCAGTTTTGATTGGCAGGGAAGCGGTTCACCCCTCCACTTT.

CDR3 protein: CASSQEGAQAFF. In nucleotides, the CDR3 is TGTGCCAGCAGCCAAGAGGGTGCACAGGCTTTCTTT. The rearrangement links TRBV14 to TRBJ1-1, with D unclear. The CDR3 runs to 12 residues. Looked up from germline, CDR1 is SGHDN and CDR2 is FVKESK. The V end was cut by 0 bases, the J end by 11 bases, with 10 bases between.

The chain links TRBV7-9 to TRBJ1-2, with 7 bases that match TRBD1. The length of the CDR3 is 16 residues. The germline CDR1 and CDR2 sequences are SEHNR and FQNEAQ (reference sequence). The V segment lost 2 bases and the J segment 1 base; nucleotides outside the gene matches: 7. CDR3 coding DNA: TGTGCCAGCAGCTTAACCTGGACAGGCAGTAACTATGGCTACACCTTC. Its protein is CASSLTWTGSNYGYTF.

The V and J genes are TRBV6-5 and TRBJ2-7; D call uncertain. This CDR3 has 11 residues. V was clipped by 3 bases and J by 13 bases, with 13 bases between them. CDR1 is MNHEY, CDR2 SVGAGI, per germline. In DNA, the CDR3 is TGTGCCAGCAGTTATCGTTCTCTTCGATACTTC. It yields the protein CASSYRSLRYF.

The genes are TRBV29-1 and TRBJ1-1; maybe TRBD1 (5 bases). CDR1 is SQVTM and CDR2 is ANQGSEA in the germline V gene. CDR3 size: 12 residues. V was trimmed by 7 bases and J by 6 bases, leaving 15 bases between them. In DNA, the CDR3 is TGCAGCGGGGGTGAAGGGGTGGCTGAAGCTTTCTTT. Its translation is CSGGEGVAEAFF. Filled out from reference TRBV29-1 and TRBJ1-1, the complete variable domain reads SAVISQKPSRDICQRGTSLTIQCQVDSQVTMMFWYRQQPGQSLTLIATANQGSEATYESGFVIDKFPISRPNLTFSTLTVSNMSPEDSSIYLCSGGEGVAEAFFGQGTRLTVV.

This rearrangement joins TRBV5-1 to TRBJ1-2; 7 bases line up with TRBD1. The CDR3 consists of 14 residues. Per the germline V gene, CDR1 is SGHRS and CDR2 is YFSETQ. Trimming at V came to 0 bases and at J to 6 bases, leaving 5 bases not matched to a gene. The CDR3 region is CASSLGATGDGYTF. CDR3 nucleotides: TGCGCCAGCAGCTTGGGAGCTACAGGGGATGGCTACACCTTC.